This section outlines one T cell receptor (beta chain) sequence together with its context. V was cut by 0 bases and J by 8 bases, with 16 bases left in between. The germline V gene has CDR1 GTSNPN and CDR2 SVGIG (reference sequence). The CDR3 has 14 residues. TCRdb's table, derived via immunoSEQ multiplex PCR, lists solely in-frame clones and lacks some. The table lists 150,000 to 250,000 clones, less than 95% of them singletons. These data come from a study of blood T cell repertoires in COVID-19. Study information: Both acute and convalescent COVID-19 samples were obtained from the United States, Italy and Spain.

This clonotype originated in a man under 40 with COVID-19, enrolled during active disease. Sequencing was performed on peripheral blood. This chain uses TRBV30 with TRBJ1-2, with no clear D. CDR3 protein: CAWSVVAVTRGYTF. The CDR3 DNA is TGTGCCTGGAGTGTGGTCGCCGTCACTAGGGGCTACACCTTC.